The next 27 T cell receptor beta chains were all read from a single sample in a study of human T cells and chemical hapten exposure. Each CDR3 protein gets one entry after TCRdb re-called the RACE reads with MiXCR. The table lists roughly 80,000 distinct CDR3 sequences, about 10% of them singletons. Time point described: patch test 1, 2 weeks after DPC sensitization. Treatment in this sample: therapeutic diphenylcyclopropenone sensitization with weekly scalp DPC. Sequencing used whole blood, obtained in connection with sensitization to the hapten diphenylcyclopropenone (DPC). Receptors were obtained from a woman in her forties or fifties with alopecia areata. Some clones in this sample may be carry-over from other donors' samples.

A few counts support this clonotype. The chain couples TRBV5-1 to TRBJ2-4, with no clear D. Between the trimmed V and J ends, which lost 1 base and 0 bases, there was a span of 8 bases. The germline V gene encodes CDR1 SGHRS and CDR2 YFSETQ. This CDR3 has 15 residues. The CDR3, as DNA: TGCGCCAGCAGCTTGTCAGTAATAGCCAAAAACATTCAGTACTTC. This translates into CASSLSVIAKNIQYF.

Many counts were recorded for this clonotype. V is TRBV7-6 and J is TRBJ1-1, with 7 bases matching TRBD1. Germline V lookup: CDR1 SGHVS, CDR2 FNYEAQ. The CDR3 has 13 residues. With 5 bases clipped from V and 5 bases from J, the junction kept 5 bases outside the gene matches. The CDR3: CASSRQGWTEAFF. CDR3 bases: TGTGCCAGCAGCCGACAGGGATGGACTGAAGCTTTCTTT.

V gene TRBV18 combines with J gene TRBJ2-7, with a possible D match to TRBD2 (6 bases). This CDR3 contains 14 residues. The V gene lost 4 bases and the J gene lost 3 bases, with 13 bases spanning the gap. Germline CDR1 is KGHSH and CDR2 is LQKENI. CDR3 nucleotides: TGTGCCAGCTCACGCGCGGGACTGAACTACGAGCAGTACTTC. This encodes CASSRAGLNYEQYF.

This clonotype was seen repeatedly, ten times or more. V and J are TRBV3-1 and TRBJ1-2; 9 bases match TRBD1. From germline, CDR1 is LGHDT and CDR2 YNNKEL (reference sequence). The CDR3 spans 13 residues. The ends lost 3 bases at V and 6 bases at J; junction bases unmatched: 2. The CDR3 bases are TGTGCCAGCAGCCATAGACAGGGGGATGGCTACACCTTC. It yields the protein CASSHRQGDGYTF. Full variable domain (missing parts from reference TRBV3-1 and TRBJ1-2): DTAVSQTPKYLVTQMGNDKSIKCEQNLGHDTMYWYKQDSKKFLKIMFSYNNKELIINETVPNRFSPKSPDKAHLNLHINSLELGDSAVYFCASSHRQGDGYTFGSGTRLTVV.

The chain joins TRBV7-2 to TRBJ2-7; D might be TRBD1 or TRBD2, each matching 5 bases. V lost 8 bases and J 1 base, leaving 15 bases between the germline ends. The CDR3 loop spans 14 amino acids. The germline gives CDR1 SGHTA, CDR2 FQGNSA. The CDR3 DNA follows: TGTGCCAGCGGACTCCGGGGACCATCCTACGAGCAGTACTTC. This translates into CASGLRGPSYEQYF.

Comments on this clonotype: Possible read error: a much larger clone is one base away. The chain is built from TRBV30 and TRBJ1-2; 7 bases are shared with TRBD1. CDR1 and CDR2 from the germline V gene are GTSNPN and SVGIG (reference sequence). The CDR3 consists of 12 residues. The CDR3 DNA reads as TGTGTCTGGAATATACAGGGGTATGGCTACACCTTC. Its protein is CVWNIQGYGYTF.

This clonotype was counted ten times or more. This rearrangement joins TRBV20-1 to TRBJ1-1; tentative D call: TRBD1 (6 bases). V dropped 3 bases and J dropped 1 base, with 21 bases sitting between them. The CDR3 contains 17 residues. The germline CDR1 and CDR2 sequences are DFQATT and SNEGSKA (reference sequence). CDR3 nucleotides: TGCAGTGCTAGTCCTGCGGGGGGCTCCGAAGGGAACACTGAAGCTTTCTTT. Amino acids: CSASPAGGSEGNTEAFF.

This clonotype was recorded a few times. V and J are TRBV9 and TRBJ2-7, with a weak D call TRBD1 (5 bases). V was shortened by 1 base and J by 3 bases, with 14 bases between the two germline ends. The V gene's germline CDR1 is SGDLS and CDR2 YYNGEE. This CDR3 has 15 amino acids. CDR3 nucleotides: TGTGCCAGCAGCGTAACTGAACAGGCCCGCTACGAGCAGTACTTC. Translated, it gives CASSVTEQARYEQYF. Supplemented by reference TRBV9 and TRBJ2-7, the full variable domain reads DSGVTQTPKHLITATGQRVTLRCSPRSGDLSVYWYQQSLDQGLQFLIQYYNGEERAKGNILERFSAQQFPDLHSELNLSSLELGDSALYFCASSVTEQARYEQYFGPGTRLTVT.

This clonotype was counted ten times or more. This rearrangement joins TRBV19 to TRBJ2-1; 9 nucleotides match TRBD1. The ends lost 7 bases at V and 1 base at J; junction bases unmatched: 2. The length of the CDR3 is 14 residues. Germline V gene sequence: CDR1 LNHDA, CDR2 SQIVND (reference sequence). In DNA form, the CDR3 reads TGTGCCAGTAAGGACAGGGGTTCCTACAATGAGCAGTTCTTC. The encoded protein is CASKDRGSYNEQFF.

The gene calls are TRBV7-6 and TRBJ1-6; no firm D call. The CDR3 covers 15 residues. The germline V and J ends were trimmed by 4 bases and 5 bases, with 12 bases remaining between them. CDR1 SGHVS and CDR2 FNYEAQ come from the germline V gene. The chain's CDR3 is CASSSQGSHNSPLHF. In DNA form, the CDR3 reads TGTGCCAGCAGCTCCCAAGGGAGCCATAATTCACCCCTCCACTTT.

The chain joins TRBV3-1 to TRBJ2-5, with 7 bases lining up with TRBD2. This CDR3 contains 18 residues. Germline V lookup: CDR1 LGHDT, CDR2 YNNKEL (reference sequence). V trimming: 1 base; J trimming: 2 bases; junction bases outside the gene matches: 13. CDR3 region: CASSQVSSGILGQETQYF. The CDR3 nucleotides are TGTGCCAGCAGCCAAGTCTCCAGCGGGATTTTGGGGCAAGAGACCCAGTACTTC.

This clonotype was counted a few times. This chain uses TRBV19 with TRBJ1-1; D is perhaps TRBD1 (6 bases). The germline gives CDR1 LNHDA, CDR2 SQIVND (reference sequence). Between the trimmed V and J ends, which lost 3 bases and 1 base, there was a span of 9 bases. This CDR3 is 14 amino acids long. The DNA of the CDR3 is TGTGCCAGTAGTATCGACAGGAGGAACACTGAAGCTTTCTTT. Translation: CASSIDRRNTEAFF. Complete variable domain (other parts from reference TRBV19 and TRBJ1-1): DGGITQSPKYLFRKEGQNVTLSCEQNLNHDAMYWYRQDPGQGLRLIYYSQIVNDFQKGDIAEGYSVSREKKESFPLTVTSAQKNPTAFYLCASSIDRRNTEAFFGQGTRLTVV.

The gene calls are TRBV4-2 and TRBJ2-6; D is unclear. CDR3 length: 19 residues. In germline, CDR1 is LGHNA, CDR2 YNFKEQ. Trimming shortened V by 0 bases and J by 0 bases, and 15 bases separated the two germline ends. The CDR3 DNA reads as TGTGCCAGCAGCCAAGATATTTCTCCGGCAGACTCTGGGGCCAACGTCCTGACTTTC. This gives the protein CASSQDISPADSGANVLTF.

This rearrangement joins TRBV4-3 to TRBJ2-3; 8 bases agree with TRBD2. Germline values: CDR1 LGHNA, CDR2 YSLEER. CDR3 size: 15 residues. V trimming: 1 base; J trimming: 1 base; junction bases outside the gene matches: 1. The CDR3, as DNA: TGCGCCAGCAGCCAAGGGCGGGGGGGCACAGATACGCAGTATTTT. It is translated as CASSQGRGGTDTQYF.

The sample holds many counts of this clonotype. The rearrangement joins TRBV20-1 to TRBJ1-1; D unclear. Germline CDR1 reads DFQATT; CDR2 reads SNEGSKA (reference sequence). The CDR3 totals 16 residues. The germline V and J ends were trimmed by 0 bases and 0 bases, with 14 bases remaining between them. CDR3 loop: CSARDANGWVNTEAFF. CDR3 nucleotide sequence: TGCAGTGCTAGAGATGCTAATGGATGGGTGAACACTGAAGCTTTCTTT.

This clonotype has a handful of counts. The chain carries TRBV29-1 and TRBJ1-1, with D hard to call. CDR3 size: 11 residues. The V gene lost 4 bases and the J gene lost 6 bases, with 9 bases spanning the gap. CDR1 is SQVTM, CDR2 ANQGSEA, per germline. The chain's CDR3 is CSVVGLSEAFF. In DNA form, the CDR3 reads TGCAGCGTTGTTGGCCTCTCTGAAGCTTTCTTT.

This clonotype showed up many times. The chain joins TRBV29-1 to TRBJ1-4; 8 positions match TRBD1. The CDR3 runs 12 residues. CDR1 is SQVTM, CDR2 ANQGSEA, per germline. The V and J ends lost 7 bases and 7 bases, in that order; junction bases with no gene match: 5. In DNA form, the CDR3 reads TGCAGCGGGGGACAGGTTGGTGAAAAACTGTTTTTT. It specifies CSGGQVGEKLFF.

This clonotype was recorded at least ten times. The chain employs TRBV12-3 or TRBV12-4 and TRBJ1-5; 9 nucleotides agree with TRBD1. J gave up 2 bases and V 5 bases, and 16 bases lay outside the gene matches. There are 19 residues in the CDR3. Here the CDR3 DNA reads TGTGCCAGCAGTAACCCGGACAGGGGCAAGGGGCAAGGCAATCAGCCCCAGCATTTT. It translates to CASSNPDRGKGQGNQPQHF.

This clonotype was recorded at least ten times. The rearrangement joins TRBV18 to TRBJ1-2, with 7 bases fitting TRBD1. The CDR3 runs 15 residues. Germline CDR1 KGHSH, CDR2 LQKENI. After removal of 6 bases from V and 3 bases from J, the junction contained 10 bases not matched to a gene. In nucleotides, the CDR3 is TGTGCCAGCTCGCTTACGACAGGGTCGGACTATGGCTACACCTTC. Translated, it gives CASSLTTGSDYGYTF.

Only a few counts were recorded for this clonotype. This CDR3 is CASSERVVAGTDTQYF. CDR3 nucleotides: TGCGCCAGCAGTGAGCGTGTGGTAGCGGGCACAGATACGCAGTATTTT. V usage is TRBV10-2 and J usage is TRBJ2-3; D is perhaps TRBD2 (6 bases). The CDR3 is 16 amino acids. Germline CDR1 is WSHSY and CDR2 is SAAADI. Trimming left V 2 bases short and J 1 base short, with 13 bases between.

This clonotype was detected many times. V and J are TRBV19 and TRBJ1-5; TRBD1 aligns across 12 bases. Germline CDR1 LNHDA, CDR2 SQIVND (reference sequence). The CDR3 sequence is 15 residues long. Trimming cost V 4 bases and J 6 bases; bases outside gene matches: 4. The CDR3 DNA is TGTGCCAGTAGTAATCAGGGACAGGGGGCTCAGCCCCAGCATTTT. This sequence encodes CASSNQGQGAQPQHF.

This clonotype was seen many times. The chain links TRBV4-2 to TRBJ2-2; 7 nucleotides align to TRBD1. The CDR3 is made up of 16 amino acids. V lost 0 bases and J lost 7; bases outside the gene matches: 8. The V gene's germline CDR1 is LGHNA and CDR2 YNFKEQ. The CDR3 region has the DNA TGTGCCAGCAGCCAAGATCCAAGCAGGGGGATCGGGGAGCTGTTTTTT. Its translation: CASSQDPSRGIGELFF.

The rearrangement links TRBV29-1 to TRBJ2-1, with 9 bases fitting TRBD2. The CDR3 length is 17 residues. J gave up 0 bases and V 6 bases, and 12 bases lay outside the gene matches. Germline V gene lookup returns CDR1 SQVTM and CDR2 ANQGSEA. The CDR3: CSVPRAGGGSSYNEQFF. The CDR3 DNA is TGCAGCGTCCCACGGGCGGGAGGGGGGTCCTCCTACAATGAGCAGTTCTTC.

This clonotype was counted ten times or more. The V call is TRBV5-1, the J call TRBJ2-2; D gene unclear. Deletions cut 0 bases from V and 7 bases from J, with 4 bases between. From germline, CDR1 is SGHRS and CDR2 YFSETQ. CDR3 length: 12 amino acids. CDR3 DNA: TGCGCCAGCAGCTTGGTTGGCGGGGAGCTGTTTTTT. Translation gives CASSLVGGELFF.

CDR3 nucleotide sequence: TGTGCCAGCACCGAGGGAGAGACCCAGTACTTC. Translating it yields CASTEGETQYF. The V call is TRBV12-3 or TRBV12-4, the J call TRBJ2-5; TRBD2 might be the D (5 bases). The CDR3 has 11 amino acids. The germline V and J ends were trimmed by 7 bases and 4 bases, with 7 bases remaining between them.

In this sample, this clonotype is medium-sized. This chain joins TRBV29-1 and TRBJ1-2; possibly TRBD1 for D (5 bases). Deletions cut 3 bases from V and 14 bases from J, with 16 bases between. Germline lookup yields CDR1 SQVTM and CDR2 ANQGSEA. The CDR3 consists of 11 residues. DNA for the CDR3: TGCAGCGTTGATCTGGCGGGGCCCTTAACCTTC. This gives the protein CSVDLAGPLTF.

The rearrangement uses TRBV19 and TRBJ1-4, with D possibly being TRBD1 (6 bases). There are 15 residues in the CDR3. Germline CDR1 and CDR2: LNHDA and SQIVND (reference sequence). Trimming cost V 7 bases and J 6 bases, with 18 bases left between them. CDR3 in DNA: TGTGCCAGTACCCCGAGGAGGGGGGGCGATGAAAAACTGTTTTTT. Translating gives CASTPRRGGDEKLFF.